Here is one T cell receptor (beta chain) with its context. Its specificity is unknown. The data are from a study of vaccination and CD4 T cells after COVID-19. Whole-study context: Controls used CEFX viral epitopes (positive), HIV-1 Nef peptides (negative), or no peptide.

As to treatment: approximately nine-day PBMC culture with coronavirus spike peptide pools or control peptides (ViraFEST assay). All positive PCR tests were dated between March and December 2020, predating US Alpha, Beta and Delta variants. The study sequenced cultured CD4+ T cell DNA using the Oncomine TCR Beta short-read assay. TCRdb re-called the PCR reads with MiXCR, one entry per CDR3 protein. In the table there are some 16,000 distinct CDR3 sequences, less than 65% of which are singletons. Points from the study as a whole: In median terms, SARS-CoV-2-reactive clonotypes went from about 20 to 38, a nonsignificant rise.

Looked up from germline, CDR1 is MDHEN and CDR2 is SYDVKM. CDR3 length equals 11 residues. V was shortened by 11 bases and J by 2 bases, with 6 bases between the two germline ends. The V gene is TRBV28, the J gene TRBJ1-4; the D is unclear. The specimen was cultured CD4+ T cells from blood, collected after SARS-CoV-2 vaccination. The receptor's source is a human donor with COVID-19. The DNA of the CDR3 is TGTGCCGGAGGGACTAATGAAAAACTGTTTTTT. It is translated as CAGGTNEKLFF. Based on the CDR3 plus reference TRBV28 and TRBJ1-4, the full variable domain is DVKVTQSSRYLVKRTGEKVFLECVQDMDHENMFWYRQDPGLGLRLIYFSYDVKMKEKGDIPEGYSVSREKKERFSLILESASTNQTSMYLCAGGTNEKLFFGSGTQLSVL.